Below, one T cell receptor (beta chain) is given with its context. TCRdb's copy holds only in-frame clones and misses some; the assay was immunoSEQ multiplex PCR. The data contain roughly 14,000 clones, around four fifths of them seen just once; the ten biggest clones take up about 8%. V was shortened by 0 bases and J by 1 base, with 7 bases between the two germline ends. CDR3 size: 14 residues. Germline CDR1 is SGHRS and CDR2 is YFSETQ. These data are taken from a study of brain metastases from non-small cell lung cancer. The genes are TRBV5-1 and TRBJ1-1; TRBD1 is a possible D gene (5 bases). The material sequenced was primary lung tumor tissue. The TCR sequence derives from a donor at least 40 years old with non-small cell lung cancer. DNA for the CDR3: TGCGCCAGCAGCTTGGTTCAGGGGAACACTGAAGCTTTCTTT. Protein: CASSLVQGNTEAFF. The whole variable domain, remainder taken from reference TRBV5-1 and TRBJ1-1, is KAGVTQTPRYLIKTRGQQVTLSCSPISGHRSVSWYQQTPGQGLQFLFEYFSETQRNKGNFPGRFSGRQFSNSRSEMNVSTLELGDSALYLCASSLVQGNTEAFFGQGTRLTVV.